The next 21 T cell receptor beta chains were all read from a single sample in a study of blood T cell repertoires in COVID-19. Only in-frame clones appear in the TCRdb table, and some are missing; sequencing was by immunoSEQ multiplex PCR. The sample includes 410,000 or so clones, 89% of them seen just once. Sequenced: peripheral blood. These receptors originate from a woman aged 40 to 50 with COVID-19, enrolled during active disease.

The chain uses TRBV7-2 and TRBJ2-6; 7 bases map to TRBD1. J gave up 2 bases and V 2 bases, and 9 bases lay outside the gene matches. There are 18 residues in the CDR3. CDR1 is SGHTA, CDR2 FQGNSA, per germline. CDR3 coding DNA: TGTGCCAGCAGCTTAAGAGTAAAGCAGGGGGCTGGGGCCAACGTCCTGACTTTC. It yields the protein CASSLRVKQGAGANVLTF.

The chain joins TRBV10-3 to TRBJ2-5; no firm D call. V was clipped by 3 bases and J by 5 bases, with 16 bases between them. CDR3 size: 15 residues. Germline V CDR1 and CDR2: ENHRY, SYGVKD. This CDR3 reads CAISDGPGRTETQYF. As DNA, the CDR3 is TGTGCCATCAGTGACGGCCCAGGCCGTACGGAGACCCAGTACTTC.

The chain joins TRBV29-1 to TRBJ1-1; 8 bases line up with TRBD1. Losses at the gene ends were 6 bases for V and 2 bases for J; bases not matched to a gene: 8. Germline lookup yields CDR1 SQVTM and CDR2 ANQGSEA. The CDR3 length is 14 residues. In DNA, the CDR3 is TGCAGCGTATGGAGGACAGGGTTCAACACTGAAGCTTTCTTT. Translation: CSVWRTGFNTEAFF. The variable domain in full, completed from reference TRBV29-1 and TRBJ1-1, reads SAVISQKPSRDICQRGTSLTIQCQVDSQVTMMFWYRQQPGQSLTLIATANQGSEATYESGFVIDKFPISRPNLTFSTLTVSNMSPEDSSIYLCSVWRTGFNTEAFFGQGTRLTVV.

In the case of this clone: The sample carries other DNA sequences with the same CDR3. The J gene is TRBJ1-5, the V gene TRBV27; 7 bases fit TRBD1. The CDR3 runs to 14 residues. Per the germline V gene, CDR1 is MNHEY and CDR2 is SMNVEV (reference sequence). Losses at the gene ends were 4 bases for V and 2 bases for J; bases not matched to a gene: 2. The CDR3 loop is CASSYRGGNQPQHF. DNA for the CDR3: TGTGCCAGCAGTTACAGGGGAGGCAATCAGCCCCAGCATTTT.

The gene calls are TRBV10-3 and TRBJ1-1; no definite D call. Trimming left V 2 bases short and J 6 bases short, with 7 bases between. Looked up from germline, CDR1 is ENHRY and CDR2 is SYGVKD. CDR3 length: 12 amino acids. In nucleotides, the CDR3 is TGTGCCATCAGTGAGGGTTTAGCTGAAGCTTTCTTT. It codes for CAISEGLAEAFF.

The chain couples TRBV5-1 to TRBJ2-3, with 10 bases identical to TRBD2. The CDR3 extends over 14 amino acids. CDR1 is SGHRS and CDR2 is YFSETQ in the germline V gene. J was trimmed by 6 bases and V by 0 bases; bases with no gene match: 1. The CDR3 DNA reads TGCGCCAGCAGCTTGGCAGCGGGGGGGGATACGCAGTATTTT. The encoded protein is CASSLAAGGDTQYF.

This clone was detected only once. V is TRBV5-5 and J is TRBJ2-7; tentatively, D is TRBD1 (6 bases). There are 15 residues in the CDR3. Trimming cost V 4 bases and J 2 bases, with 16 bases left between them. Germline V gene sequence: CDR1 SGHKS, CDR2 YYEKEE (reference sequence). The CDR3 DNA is TGTGCCAGCAGCCGAAACCAGGGGACGGCCTACGAGCAGTACTTC. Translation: CASSRNQGTAYEQYF. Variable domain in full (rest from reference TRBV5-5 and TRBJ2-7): DAGVTQSPTHLIKTRGQQVTLRCSPISGHKSVSWYQQVLGQGPQFIFQYYEKEERGRGNFPDRFSARQFPNYSSELNVNALLLGDSALYLCASSRNQGTAYEQYFGPGTRLTVT.

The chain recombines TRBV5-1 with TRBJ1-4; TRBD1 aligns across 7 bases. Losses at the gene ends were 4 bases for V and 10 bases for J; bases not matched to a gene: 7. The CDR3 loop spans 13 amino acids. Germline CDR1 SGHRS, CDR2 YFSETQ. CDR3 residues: CASSEGQNGKLFF. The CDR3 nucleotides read TGCGCCAGCAGCGAGGGACAGAACGGAAAACTGTTTTTT.

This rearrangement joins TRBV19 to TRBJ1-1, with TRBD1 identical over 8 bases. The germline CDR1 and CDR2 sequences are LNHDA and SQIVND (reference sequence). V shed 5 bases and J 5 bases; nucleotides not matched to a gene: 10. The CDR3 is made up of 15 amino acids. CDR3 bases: TGTGCCAGTAGTCCCGCGACAGGGGCTAGAACTGAAGCTTTCTTT. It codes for CASSPATGARTEAFF.

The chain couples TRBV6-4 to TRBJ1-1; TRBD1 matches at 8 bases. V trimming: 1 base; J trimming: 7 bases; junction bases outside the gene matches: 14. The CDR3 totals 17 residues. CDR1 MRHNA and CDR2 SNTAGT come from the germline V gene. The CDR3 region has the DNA TGTGCCAGCAGTGACTGGAGGACAGGGCCAACCCTCCTTGAAGCTTTCTTT. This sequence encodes CASSDWRTGPTLLEAFF.

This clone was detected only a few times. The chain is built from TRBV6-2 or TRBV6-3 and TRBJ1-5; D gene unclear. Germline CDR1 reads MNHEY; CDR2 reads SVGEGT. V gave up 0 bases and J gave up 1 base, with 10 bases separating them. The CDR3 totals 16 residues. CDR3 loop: CASSYSRAQSNQPQHF. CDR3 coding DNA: TGTGCCAGCAGTTACTCGAGGGCACAGAGCAATCAGCCCCAGCATTTT.

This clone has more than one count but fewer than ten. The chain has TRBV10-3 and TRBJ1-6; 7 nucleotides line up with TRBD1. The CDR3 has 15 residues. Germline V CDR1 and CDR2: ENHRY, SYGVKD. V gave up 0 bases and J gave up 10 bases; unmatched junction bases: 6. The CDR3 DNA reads TGTGCCATCAGTGAGTCGACAGGGCCGGCCTCACCCCTCCACTTT. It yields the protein CAISESTGPASPLHF.

In DNA form, the CDR3 reads TGTGCCAGCAGCCTTCTAGCGGGAGTATATGAGCAGTTCTTC. Encoded protein: CASSLLAGVYEQFF. V and J are TRBV3-1 (or the pseudogene TRBV3-2) and TRBJ2-1; 10 bases line up with TRBD2. V lost 4 bases to trimming and J lost 8 bases; unmatched junction nucleotides: 5. CDR1 is LGHDT, CDR2 YNNKEL, per germline (reference sequence). The CDR3 has 14 residues.

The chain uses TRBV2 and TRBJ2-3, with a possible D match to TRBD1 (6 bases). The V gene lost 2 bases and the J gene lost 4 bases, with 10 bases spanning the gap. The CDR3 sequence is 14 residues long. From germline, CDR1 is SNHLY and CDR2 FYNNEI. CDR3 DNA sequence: TGTGCCAGCAGTGAACGCAGGGGAGCAGATACGCAGTATTTT. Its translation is CASSERRGADTQYF. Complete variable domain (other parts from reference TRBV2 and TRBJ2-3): EPEVTQTPSHQVTQMGQEVILRCVPISNHLYFYWYRQILGQKVEFLVSFYNNEISEKSEIFDDQFSVERPDGSNFTLKIRSTKLEDSAMYFCASSERRGADTQYFGPGTRLTVL.

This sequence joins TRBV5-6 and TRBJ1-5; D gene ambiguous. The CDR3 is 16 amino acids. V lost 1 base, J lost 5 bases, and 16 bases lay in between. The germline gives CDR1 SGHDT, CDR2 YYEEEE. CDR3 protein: CASSLYGQAAYQPQHF. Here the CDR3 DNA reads TGTGCCAGCAGCTTGTATGGGCAGGCCGCTTATCAGCCCCAGCATTTT.

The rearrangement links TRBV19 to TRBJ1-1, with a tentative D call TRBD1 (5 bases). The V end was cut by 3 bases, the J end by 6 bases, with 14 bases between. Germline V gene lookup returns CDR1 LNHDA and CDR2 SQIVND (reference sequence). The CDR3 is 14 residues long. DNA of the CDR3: TGTGCCAGTAGTATCGACTTTGCGGGGGCTGAAGCTTTCTTT. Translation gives CASSIDFAGAEAFF. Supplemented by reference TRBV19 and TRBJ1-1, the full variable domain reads DGGITQSPKYLFRKEGQNVTLSCEQNLNHDAMYWYRQDPGQGLRLIYYSQIVNDFQKGDIAEGYSVSREKKESFPLTVTSAQKNPTAFYLCASSIDFAGAEAFFGQGTRLTVV.

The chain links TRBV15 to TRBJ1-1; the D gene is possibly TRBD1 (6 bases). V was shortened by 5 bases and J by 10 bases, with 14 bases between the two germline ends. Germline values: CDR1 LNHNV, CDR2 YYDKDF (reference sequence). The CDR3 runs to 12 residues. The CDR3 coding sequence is TGTGCCACCAGCGTTGACAGGTTCGGAGCTTTCTTT. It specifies CATSVDRFGAFF. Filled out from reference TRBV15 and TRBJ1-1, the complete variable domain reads DAMVIQNPRYQVTQFGKPVTLSCSQTLNHNVMYWYQQKSSQAPKLLFHYYDKDFNNEADTPDNFQSRRPNTSFCFLDIRSPGLGDTAMYLCATSVDRFGAFFGQGTRLTVV.

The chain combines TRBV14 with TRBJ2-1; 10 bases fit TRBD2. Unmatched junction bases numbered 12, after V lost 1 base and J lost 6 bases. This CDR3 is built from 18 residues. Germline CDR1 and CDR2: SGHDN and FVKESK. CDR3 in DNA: TGTGCCAGCAGCCAAGTCCATCTAGCGGGAGCGGGCTCCAATGAGCAGTTCTTC. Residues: CASSQVHLAGAGSNEQFF.

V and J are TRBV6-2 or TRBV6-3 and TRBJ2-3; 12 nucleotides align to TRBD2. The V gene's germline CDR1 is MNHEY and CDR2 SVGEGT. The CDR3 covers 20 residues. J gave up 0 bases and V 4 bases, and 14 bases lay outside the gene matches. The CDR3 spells CASSLPQTSGGPSSTDTQYF. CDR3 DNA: TGTGCCAGCAGTTTACCTCAAACTAGCGGGGGGCCCTCTAGCACAGATACGCAGTATTTT.

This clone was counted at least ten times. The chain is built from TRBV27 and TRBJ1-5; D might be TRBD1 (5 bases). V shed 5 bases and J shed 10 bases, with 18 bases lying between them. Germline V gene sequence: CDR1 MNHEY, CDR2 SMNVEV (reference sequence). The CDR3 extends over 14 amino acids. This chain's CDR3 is CASSQRDWMGPQHF. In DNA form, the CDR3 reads TGTGCCAGCAGTCAGAGGGACTGGATGGGTCCCCAGCATTTT.

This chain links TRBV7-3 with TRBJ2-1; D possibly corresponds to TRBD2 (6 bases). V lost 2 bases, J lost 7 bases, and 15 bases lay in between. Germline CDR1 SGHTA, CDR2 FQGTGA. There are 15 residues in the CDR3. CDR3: CASSLDQRAHNEQFF. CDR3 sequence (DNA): TGTGCCAGCAGCTTAGACCAGCGGGCCCATAATGAGCAGTTCTTC. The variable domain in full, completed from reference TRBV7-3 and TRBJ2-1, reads GAGVSQTPSNKVTEKGKYVELRCDPISGHTALYWYRQSLGQGPEFLIYFQGTGAADDSGLPNDRFFAVRPEGSVSTLKIQRTERGDSAVYLCASSLDQRAHNEQFFGPGTRLTVL.